The 28 T cell receptor beta chains in this list originate from one sample, sequenced in a study of CD8+CD57+ T cells in acquired aplastic anemia. Using genomic DNA as the template, TCR beta VDJ and CDR3 profiling was carried out. One entry per CDR3 protein, called by TCRdb with MiXCR from the reads. The table has 68,000 or so distinct CDR3 sequences, approximately 51% seen once. Sequencing used sorted CD4+, CD8+, or CD8+CD57+ T cells (not recorded which) from PBMCs. Receptors originate from a human donor in good health, serving as a control.

This clonotype turned up a few times. J is TRBJ1-1 and V is TRBV10-2; D gene uncertain. V was cut by 2 bases and J by 2 bases, with 9 bases left in between. Germline V CDR1 and CDR2: WSHSY, SAAADI. The CDR3 spans 14 residues. CDR3 DNA: TGCGCCAGCAGTGAGAAGGTATTAAACACTGAAGCTTTCTTT. It codes for CASSEKVLNTEAFF.

Concerning this clonotype itself: Compared with germline, one end of the junction differs, possibly owing to a read error. This chain links TRBV12-3 or TRBV12-4 with TRBJ1-1, with D hard to call. The CDR3 extends over 11 amino acids. The CDR3 reads CASILTVEAFF. For the CDR3, the DNA is TGTGCCAGCATTTTAACAGTTGAAGCTTTCTTT.

The rearrangement joins TRBV5-1 to TRBJ2-1; 8 positions match TRBD1. The germline V gene encodes CDR1 SGHRS and CDR2 YFSETQ. V lost 5 bases, J lost 7 bases, and 2 bases stayed unmatched. The CDR3 totals 12 residues. The CDR3 is CASSWDRNEQFF. In nucleotides, the CDR3 is TGCGCCAGCAGTTGGGACAGGAATGAGCAGTTCTTC.

This clonotype was found once. V usage is TRBV15 and J usage is TRBJ1-2; D remains ambiguous. Germline V gives CDR1 LNHNV, CDR2 YYDKDF (reference sequence). This CDR3 spans 16 amino acids. V gave up 0 bases and J gave up 6 bases, with 17 bases separating them. The CDR3 coding sequence is TGTGCCACCAGCAGAGAGGAACCGGGGATCGTGCATGGCTACACCTTC. Translation: CATSREEPGIVHGYTF.

This clonotype is medium-sized in the sample. This chain joins TRBV29-1 and TRBJ2-1; 12 bases fit TRBD2. The CDR3 is 18 residues long. J was trimmed by 0 bases and V by 3 bases; bases with no gene match: 9. Germline V CDR1 and CDR2: SQVTM, ANQGSEA. The CDR3 here is CSVEGMTSGSRSYNEQFF. The CDR3 region has the DNA TGCAGCGTTGAGGGGATGACTAGCGGGAGCCGCTCCTACAATGAGCAGTTCTTC.

This clonotype is medium-sized in the sample. The V and J genes are TRBV29-1 and TRBJ1-2; the D is unclear. Germline lookup yields CDR1 SQVTM and CDR2 ANQGSEA. V gave up 3 bases and J gave up 3 bases, with 5 bases separating them. The CDR3 is 11 amino acids. As DNA, the CDR3 is TGCAGCGTTGAGGGGTACTATGGCTACACCTTC. Protein sequence: CSVEGYYGYTF.

The chain has TRBV7-2 and TRBJ1-3; D gene uncertain. CDR3 length: 14 amino acids. Trimming took 5 bases from V and 0 from J, leaving 8 bases between them. In germline, CDR1 is SGHTA, CDR2 FQGNSA. This chain's CDR3 is CASSNGLSGNTIYF. CDR3 in DNA: TGTGCCAGCAGCAACGGCCTCTCTGGAAACACCATATATTTT.

This clonotype was detected ten times or more. The rearrangement joins TRBV5-8 to TRBJ2-7, with 8 bases identical to TRBD1. The J segment lost 2 bases and the V segment lost 0 bases, leaving 4 bases of the junction unmatched. The CDR3 consists of 15 residues. Per the germline V gene, CDR1 is SGHTS and CDR2 is YDEGEE. CDR3 in amino acids: CASSLVATGAYEQYF. For the CDR3, the DNA is TGTGCCAGCAGCTTGGTTGCGACAGGGGCCTACGAGCAGTACTTC.

The chain is built from TRBV29-1 and TRBJ1-2; D is possibly TRBD1 (6 bases). Germline assignment: CDR1 SQVTM and CDR2 ANQGSEA. The CDR3 is made up of 10 amino acids. Trimming removed 4 bases from V and 7 bases from J, with 7 bases in between. CDR3 DNA: TGCAGCGTTGGGACAGCTGGCTACACCTTC. This translates into CSVGTAGYTF.

The rearrangement joins TRBV7-2 to TRBJ2-5, with 9 positions matching TRBD2. This CDR3 contains 15 residues. Per the germline V gene, CDR1 is SGHTA and CDR2 is FQGNSA. J lost 5 bases, V lost 4 bases, and 8 bases had no gene match. This CDR3 is CASSSKAGGEETQYF. CDR3 sequence (DNA): TGTGCCAGCAGCTCTAAGGCGGGGGGGGAGGAGACCCAGTACTTC.

The rearrangement uses TRBV20-1 and TRBJ1-6; TRBD1 might be the D (6 bases). CDR1 is DFQATT and CDR2 is SNEGSKA in the germline V gene (reference sequence). Between the trimmed V and J ends, which lost 1 base and 8 bases, there was a span of 15 bases. The CDR3 consists of 15 residues. For the CDR3, the DNA is TGCAGTGCTAGAGGGGAGGGGACATCGCATTCACCCCTCCACTTT. As protein: CSARGEGTSHSPLHF.

In its sample, this clonotype was seen many times. The CDR3 sequence is CATSNGGEQYF. The CDR3 bases are TGTGCCACCTCGAACGGGGGCGAGCAGTACTTC. The chain is built from TRBV12-3 or TRBV12-4 and TRBJ2-7; D might be TRBD2 (6 bases). The CDR3 extends over 11 amino acids. V was shortened by 10 bases and J by 6 bases, with 13 bases between the two germline ends.

This rearrangement joins TRBV2 to TRBJ2-7; D remains ambiguous. V dropped 9 bases and J dropped 1 base, with 7 bases sitting between them. Germline V gives CDR1 SNHLY, CDR2 FYNNEI. This CDR3 has 11 residues. The CDR3 DNA reads as TGTGCCAGTGCGCGGTCCTACGAGCAGTACTTC. Protein product: CASARSYEQYF.

The V gene is TRBV19, the J gene TRBJ1-2, with a weak D call TRBD1 (5 bases). This CDR3 spans 12 amino acids. From germline, CDR1 is LNHDA and CDR2 SQIVND (reference sequence). Trimming took 7 bases from V and 2 from J, leaving 8 bases between them. As DNA, the CDR3 is TGTGCCAGTATGGCAGGGAACTATGGCTACACCTTC. This gives the protein CASMAGNYGYTF.

The sample holds a few counts of this clonotype. This may stem from a read error, because a much larger clone lies one nucleotide away. The rearrangement uses TRBV6-6 and TRBJ2-3, with a weak D call TRBD2 (5 bases). Trimming removed 2 bases from V and 4 bases from J, with 16 bases in between. There are 16 residues in the CDR3. The germline V gene has CDR1 MNHNY and CDR2 SVGAGI (reference sequence). CDR3 DNA: TGTGCCAGCAGTTACCTAATAACGGGGAGCGCAGATACGCAGTATTTT. It is translated as CASSYLITGSADTQYF.

The chain's CDR3 is CASSLAGLNYEQYF. CDR3 nucleotides: TGTGCCAGCAGCTTAGCTGGACTGAACTACGAGCAGTACTTC. The chain couples TRBV25-1 to TRBJ2-7; the D gene is possibly TRBD2 (5 bases). Germline CDR1 reads MGHDK; CDR2 reads SYGVNS. V was cut by 6 bases and J by 3 bases, with 15 bases left in between. The CDR3 is 14 residues long.

This clonotype was detected a few times. The rearrangement joins TRBV10-1 to TRBJ2-3; D is perhaps TRBD1 (6 bases). The CDR3 extends over 15 amino acids. Trimming left V 6 bases short and J 3 bases short, with 16 bases between. The V gene's germline CDR1 is WNHNN and CDR2 SYGVQD (reference sequence). CDR3 loop: CASSYVGQGTDTQYF. Here the CDR3 DNA reads TGCGCCAGCAGCTACGTCGGTCAGGGGACAGATACGCAGTATTTT.

This chain connects TRBV19 to TRBJ1-1; perhaps TRBD1 as D (6 bases). V was trimmed by 5 bases and J by 2 bases, leaving 9 bases between them. The CDR3 runs 13 residues. The germline gives CDR1 LNHDA, CDR2 SQIVND (reference sequence). CDR3: CASSGTPNTEAFF. In nucleotides, the CDR3 is TGTGCCAGTAGTGGGACACCCAACACTGAAGCTTTCTTT.

About this clonotype: Just one base apart from a much larger clone, this may be a read error. This sequence joins TRBV6-5 and TRBJ1-1; D may be TRBD1 (6 bases). Germline CDR1 is MNHEY and CDR2 is SVGAGI. This CDR3 spans 14 amino acids. CDR3 DNA: TGTCCCAGCAGTTACGGTTTCGGGACAACCGAAGCTTTCTTT. Encoded protein: CPSSYGFGTTEAFF.

This clonotype was seen more than once but under ten times. The chain employs TRBV11-1 and TRBJ1-5; D unresolved. Trimming took off 1 base at V and 2 bases at J, with 12 bases between the two ends. The CDR3 contains 16 residues. CDR1 is SGHAT, CDR2 FQDESV, per germline (reference sequence). CDR3 amino acids: CASSLDSSTRNQPQHF. The CDR3 nucleotides are TGTGCCAGCAGCTTAGACAGCTCTACCCGCAATCAGCCCCAGCATTTT.

A note on this clonotype: One base away lies a much larger clone, so this may be a sequencing read error. V is TRBV4-1 and J is TRBJ1-4; D gene unclear. The CDR3 spans 15 residues. Germline V gene data show CDR1 as MGHRA and CDR2 as YSYEKL. CDR3 protein: CASNQERTANEKLFF. The CDR3 region has the DNA TGCGCCAGCAACCAAGAAAGAACGGCTAATGAAAAACTGTTTTTT.

V gene TRBV20-1 combines with J gene TRBJ1-1, with a possible D match to TRBD1 (5 bases). This CDR3 contains 13 residues. V was cut by 7 bases and J by 1 base, with 13 bases left in between. Germline V CDR1 and CDR2: DFQATT, SNEGSKA (reference sequence). The CDR3 region is CSGIGHSNTEAFF. In nucleotides, the CDR3 is TGCAGTGGGATCGGACACTCGAACACTGAAGCTTTCTTT.

This clonotype was detected once. Germline is not matched at one junction end, which may reflect a read error. V gene TRBV12-3 or TRBV12-4 combines with J gene TRBJ1-2; tentatively, D is TRBD1 (6 bases). The CDR3 is 11 residues long. This CDR3 is CASSPRVTGVF. The CDR3 nucleotides are TGTGCCAGCAGTCCCCGAGTGACAGGAGTCTTC.

This clonotype was seen only a few times. The V call is TRBV2, the J call TRBJ1-1; D is unclear. V was clipped by 1 base and J by 10 bases, with 7 bases between them. The germline V gene has CDR1 SNHLY and CDR2 FYNNEI. This CDR3 comprises 11 residues. This chain's CDR3 is CASSEGSSAFF. The CDR3 region has the DNA TGTGCCAGCAGTGAAGGGAGTTCAGCTTTCTTT.

The genes are TRBV9 and TRBJ1-2; 7 bases map to TRBD1. Germline V lookup: CDR1 SGDLS, CDR2 YYNGEE. The CDR3 is 15 residues long. V shed 3 bases and J 8 bases; nucleotides not matched to a gene: 13. CDR3: CASSGSSWDSRGYTF. CDR3 nucleotides: TGTGCCAGCAGCGGCAGCTCATGGGACAGTAGGGGCTACACCTTC.

Regarding this clonotype: A much larger clone is a single base away; this may be a read error. The chain combines TRBV30 with TRBJ2-5; D tentatively reads TRBD1 or TRBD2 (5 bases each). Per germline, CDR1 GTSNPN and CDR2 SVGIG (reference sequence). Trimming removed 4 bases at V and 3 bases at J, with 15 bases between. There are 14 residues in the CDR3. CDR3: CAWTEGPSEETQYF. The CDR3 DNA follows: TGTGCCTGGACTGAGGGACCAAGCGAAGAGACCCAGTACTTC. The whole variable domain, filled in from reference TRBV30 and TRBJ2-5, reads SQTIHQWPATLVQPVGSPLSLECTVEGTSNPNLYWYRQAAGRGLQLLFYSVGIGQISSEVPQNLSASRPQDRQFILSSKKLLLSDSGFYLCAWTEGPSEETQYFGPGTRLLVL.

This clonotype was found once. This chain connects TRBV7-6 to TRBJ1-2; weak D call: TRBD1 (5 bases). CDR3 length: 14 amino acids. Germline values: CDR1 SGHVS, CDR2 FNYEAQ. V gave up 5 bases and J gave up 4 bases, with 14 bases separating them. The CDR3 sequence: CASSVVRDPYGYTF. The CDR3 coding sequence is TGTGCCAGCAGCGTGGTAAGGGACCCCTATGGCTACACCTTC.

About this clonotype: The junction shows a germline mismatch at one end, possibly a read error. The V and J genes are TRBV15 and TRBJ2-5; 7 nucleotides align to TRBD1. From germline, CDR1 is LNHNV and CDR2 YYDKDF (reference sequence). The CDR3 runs to 15 residues. The CDR3 is CAASGRDSKKETQYF. In DNA form, the CDR3 reads TGTGCCGCCAGCGGCCGGGACAGCAAAAAAGAGACCCAGTACTTC. The full variable domain, with the rest looked up from reference TRBV15 and TRBJ2-5, is DAMVIQNPRYQVTQFGKPVTLSCSQTLNHNVMYWYQQKSSQAPKLLFHYYDKDFNNEADTPDNFQSRRPNTSFCFLDIRSPGLGDTAMYLCAASGRDSKKETQYFGPGTRLLVL.